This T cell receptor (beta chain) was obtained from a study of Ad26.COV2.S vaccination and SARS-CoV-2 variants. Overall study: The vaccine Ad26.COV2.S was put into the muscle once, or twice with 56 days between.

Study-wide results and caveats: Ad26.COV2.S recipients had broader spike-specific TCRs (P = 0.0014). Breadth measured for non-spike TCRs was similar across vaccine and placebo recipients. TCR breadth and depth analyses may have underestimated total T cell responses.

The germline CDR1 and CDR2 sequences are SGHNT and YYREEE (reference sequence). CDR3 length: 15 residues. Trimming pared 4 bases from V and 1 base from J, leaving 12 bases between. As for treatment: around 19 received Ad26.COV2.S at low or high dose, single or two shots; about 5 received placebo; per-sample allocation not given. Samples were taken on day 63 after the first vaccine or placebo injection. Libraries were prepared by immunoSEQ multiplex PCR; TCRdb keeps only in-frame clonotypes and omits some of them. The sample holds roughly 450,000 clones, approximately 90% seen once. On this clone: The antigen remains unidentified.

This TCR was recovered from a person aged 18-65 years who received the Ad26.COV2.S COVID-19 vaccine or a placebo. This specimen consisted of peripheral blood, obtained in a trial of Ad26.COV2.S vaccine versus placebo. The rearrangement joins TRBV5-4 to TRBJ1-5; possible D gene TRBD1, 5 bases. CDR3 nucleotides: TGTGCCAGCAGCCAAGGGACGGCAAGCAATCAGCCCCAGCATTTT. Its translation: CASSQGTASNQPQHF. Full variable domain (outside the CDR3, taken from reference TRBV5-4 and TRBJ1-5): ETGVTQSPTHLIKTRGQQVTLRCSSQSGHNTVSWYQQALGQGPQFIFQYYREEENGRGNFPPRFSGLQFPNYSSELNVNALELDDSALYLCASSQGTASNQPQHFGDGTRLSIL.